One and the same sample provided the 17 T cell receptor beta chains below, sequenced in a study of T cells in Graves' hyperthyroidism and ophthalmopathy. What was amplified from RNA transcripts were TCR beta CDR3 regions. In the first-round RT-PCR of the TCR CDR3, the HTBI primer set was used. TCRdb re-derived calls from the multiplex PCR reads in MiXCR, one entry per CDR3 protein. The table shows over 450,000 distinct CDR3 sequences, with around an eighth occurring only once. The material sequenced was blood. The receptors were sampled from a woman aged 18-30 years with Graves' hyperthyroidism.

This clonotype was counted many times. The chain has TRBV27 and TRBJ1-5, with TRBD1 as a possible D gene (5 bases). The V end was cut by 3 bases, the J end by 7 bases, with 10 bases between. Germline lookup yields CDR1 MNHEY and CDR2 SMNVEV (reference sequence). The CDR3 has 13 amino acids. The CDR3 sequence is CASSFVGEQPQHF. The CDR3 nucleotides read TGTGCCAGCAGTTTTGTGGGGGAGCAGCCCCAGCATTTT.

The table lists this clonotype with many counts. This chain connects TRBV13 to TRBJ1-3, with TRBD1 identical over 7 bases. V gave up 1 base and J gave up 0 bases; unmatched junction bases: 3. This CDR3 contains 16 residues. Germline assignment: CDR1 PRHDT and CDR2 FYEKMQ (reference sequence). CDR3 nucleotides: TGTGCCAGCAGCTTAGTGCCAGGGGGCTCTGGAAACACCATATATTTT. Its translation: CASSLVPGGSGNTIYF.

This clonotype was seen a few times. The chain employs TRBV9 and TRBJ2-1, with TRBD2 matching 10 bases. Germline trimming cut 4 bases from V and 2 bases from J; bases unmatched to any gene: 6. The V gene's germline CDR1 is SGDLS and CDR2 YYNGEE. The CDR3 has 16 residues. CDR3 DNA sequence: TGTGCCAGCAGCTCTCCGGGACTAGCGCCCTACAATGAGCAGTTCTTC. Translating it yields CASSSPGLAPYNEQFF.

About this clonotype: A much larger clone lies a single base off, so this may be a read error. V usage is TRBV20-1 and J usage is TRBJ2-7, with 7 bases that match TRBD1. The CDR3 is 14 amino acids. With 6 bases clipped from V and 7 bases from J, the junction kept 15 bases outside the gene matches. Per the germline V gene, CDR1 is DFQATT and CDR2 is SNEGSKA (reference sequence). CDR3 nucleotides: TGCAGTGCCGCTACGGCAGGGGGAGAGGGTGAGCAGTACTTC. It encodes CSAATAGGEGEQYF.

This clonotype was detected a few times. The chain employs TRBV7-3 and TRBJ1-6; 8 nucleotides match TRBD1. Germline assignment: CDR1 SGHTA and CDR2 FQGTGA. The CDR3 covers 15 residues. Trimming removed 4 bases from V and 7 bases from J; junction bases left unmatched: 6. The CDR3 nucleotides are TGTGCCAGCAGCTCCTCGGGACAGGCCAATTCACCCCTCCACTTT. Translating gives CASSSSGQANSPLHF.

The V gene is TRBV6-1, the J gene TRBJ1-4; TRBD1 agrees at 7 bases. V lost 5 bases and J lost 3; bases outside the gene matches: 12. The CDR3 is made up of 17 amino acids. Germline V gene data show CDR1 as MNHNS and CDR2 as SASEGT. Here the CDR3 reads CASSYPSRTGPNEKLFF. CDR3 nucleotide sequence: TGTGCCAGCAGTTATCCTTCCAGGACAGGCCCTAATGAAAAACTGTTTTTT.

This chain joins TRBV30 and TRBJ1-4; 11 bases line up with TRBD1. The CDR3 is made up of 14 amino acids. Trimming removed 8 bases from V and 10 bases from J; junction bases left unmatched: 12. Germline V gene data show CDR1 as GTSNPN and CDR2 as SVGIG (reference sequence). The CDR3 sequence is CARGGRDRGGKLFF. In DNA form, the CDR3 reads TGTGCCAGAGGGGGCCGGGACAGGGGGGGAAAACTGTTTTTT.

The chain is built from TRBV9 and TRBJ2-2, with D hard to call. Germline V lookup: CDR1 SGDLS, CDR2 YYNGEE. This CDR3 is built from 15 residues. Trimming shortened V by 0 bases and J by 5 bases, and 11 bases separated the two germline ends. The CDR3 spells CASSVAYWGTGELFF. The CDR3 DNA reads TGTGCCAGCAGCGTAGCCTACTGGGGTACCGGGGAGCTGTTTTTT.

This clonotype was detected many times. The gene calls are TRBV20-1 and TRBJ2-7; 10 bases agree with TRBD2. CDR3 length: 14 residues. Germline V gives CDR1 DFQATT, CDR2 SNEGSKA (reference sequence). Trimming removed 7 bases from V and 3 bases from J; junction bases left unmatched: 9. The CDR3 nucleotides are TGCAGTGTTGCAATTAGCGGGAGGAGCTACGAGCAGTACTTC. Protein product: CSVAISGRSYEQYF.

The V and J genes are TRBV10-3 and TRBJ1-1; TRBD1 matches 10 bases. This CDR3 contains 13 residues. Germline V gene lookup returns CDR1 ENHRY and CDR2 SYGVKD. V shed 11 bases, J shed 3 bases, and the junction held 6 bases outside the gene matches. CDR3 sequence: CAGRQGADTEAFF. CDR3 in DNA: TGTGCCGGGAGACAGGGGGCGGACACTGAAGCTTTCTTT.

At least ten counts were recorded for this clonotype. The rearrangement uses TRBV6-1 and TRBJ1-4, with TRBD1 as a possible D gene (5 bases). CDR3 size: 14 residues. Trimming took 7 bases from V and 8 from J, leaving 17 bases between them. The V gene's germline CDR1 is MNHNS and CDR2 SASEGT. The CDR3 region is CASKLGTADEKLFF. In DNA form, the CDR3 reads TGTGCCAGCAAATTAGGGACGGCGGACGAAAAACTGTTTTTT.

This clonotype was counted at least ten times. This chain links TRBV6-2 or TRBV6-3 with TRBJ1-5; unclear D gene. The CDR3 is 13 residues long. V gave up 6 bases and J gave up 6 bases, with 12 bases separating them. Germline CDR1 reads MNHEY; CDR2 reads SVGEGT. CDR3 in amino acids: CASSRDTAQPQHF. CDR3 in DNA: TGTGCCAGCAGCCGCGACACTGCTCAGCCCCAGCATTTT.

This clonotype showed up just a few times. The rearrangement joins TRBV4-2 to TRBJ2-7; 10 bases agree with TRBD2. This CDR3 has 19 amino acids. V was clipped by 0 bases and J by 1 base; unmatched bases: 12. CDR1 and CDR2 from the germline V gene are LGHNA and YNFKEQ. Here the CDR3 reads CASSQEGGAAGGPSYEQYF. The CDR3 nucleotides are TGTGCCAGCAGCCAAGAAGGAGGGGCAGCGGGAGGGCCGTCCTACGAGCAGTACTTC.

This clonotype was seen a few times. The chain carries TRBV6-1 and TRBJ2-2; 9 nucleotides agree with TRBD1. V lost 6 bases, J lost 4 bases, and 9 bases stayed unmatched. Germline V gene sequence: CDR1 MNHNS, CDR2 SASEGT. CDR3 length: 16 amino acids. This CDR3 reads CASSANRGPGTGELFF. The DNA of the CDR3 is TGTGCCAGCAGCGCAAACAGGGGGCCCGGCACCGGGGAGCTGTTTTTT.

This clonotype was observed at least ten times. The genes are TRBV10-3 and TRBJ2-1; TRBD2 aligns across 8 bases. This CDR3 is 14 amino acids long. V lost 10 bases to trimming and J lost 3 bases; unmatched junction nucleotides: 8. The germline CDR1 and CDR2 sequences are ENHRY and SYGVKD. In DNA, the CDR3 is TGTGCCACCGGGGTGAGCGGGAGCTACAATGAGCAGTTCTTC. Amino acids: CATGVSGSYNEQFF.

The table lists this clonotype with many counts. This chain joins TRBV7-9 and TRBJ2-1, with D perhaps TRBD2 (8 bases). The CDR3 runs 15 residues. V lost 1 base to trimming and J lost 9 bases, with 16 bases between them. The germline V gene has CDR1 SEHNR and CDR2 FQNEAQ (reference sequence). CDR3 sequence (DNA): TGTGCCAGCAGCTTAGTAGCGGGAAAGGGGGCTGAGCAGTTCTTC. It is translated as CASSLVAGKGAEQFF.

This clonotype was detected many times. This chain links TRBV20-1 with TRBJ2-1, with 9 bases that match TRBD2. The CDR3 is made up of 16 amino acids. V trimming: 3 bases; J trimming: 6 bases; junction bases outside the gene matches: 12. CDR1 and CDR2 (germline): DFQATT, SNEGSKA (reference sequence). CDR3 amino acids: CSASAGGTSLSNEQFF. The CDR3 region has the DNA TGCAGTGCTAGTGCGGGTGGGACTAGCTTGAGCAATGAGCAGTTCTTC.